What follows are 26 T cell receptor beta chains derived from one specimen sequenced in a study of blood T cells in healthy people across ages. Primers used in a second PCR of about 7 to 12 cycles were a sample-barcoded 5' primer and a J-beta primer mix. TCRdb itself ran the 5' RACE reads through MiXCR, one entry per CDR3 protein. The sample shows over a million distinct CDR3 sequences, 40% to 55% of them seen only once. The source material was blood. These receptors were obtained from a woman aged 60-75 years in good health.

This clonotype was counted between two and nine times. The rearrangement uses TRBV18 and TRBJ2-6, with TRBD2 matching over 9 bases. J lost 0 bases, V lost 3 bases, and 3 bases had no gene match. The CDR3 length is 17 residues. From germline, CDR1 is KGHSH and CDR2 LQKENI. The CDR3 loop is CASSPTAGGSGANVLTF. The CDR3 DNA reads TGTGCCAGCTCACCTACAGCGGGAGGCTCTGGGGCCAACGTCCTGACTTTC.

The CDR3 bases are TGTGCCATCAAAGAGCGGGAATCCTACAATGAGCAGTTCTTC. Protein sequence: CAIKERESYNEQFF. The chain is built from TRBV10-3 and TRBJ2-1; the match to TRBD2 covers 7 bases. The germline V gene encodes CDR1 ENHRY and CDR2 SYGVKD. There are 14 residues in the CDR3. V lost 7 bases to trimming and J lost 1 base; unmatched junction nucleotides: 4.

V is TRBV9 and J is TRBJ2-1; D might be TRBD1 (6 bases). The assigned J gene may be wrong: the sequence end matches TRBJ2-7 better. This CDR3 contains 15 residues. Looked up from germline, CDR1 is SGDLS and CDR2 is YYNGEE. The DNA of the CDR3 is TGTGCCAGCAGCGTCTCCGGGACATTTTACAATGAGCAGTACTTC. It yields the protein CASSVSGTFYNEQYF.

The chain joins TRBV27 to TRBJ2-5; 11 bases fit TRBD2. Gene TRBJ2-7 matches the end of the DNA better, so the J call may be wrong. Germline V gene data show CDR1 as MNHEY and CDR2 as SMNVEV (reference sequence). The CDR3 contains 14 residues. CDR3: CASRISLAGGEQYF. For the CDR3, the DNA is TGTGCCAGCAGGATCAGTCTAGCGGGAGGCGAGCAGTACTTC.

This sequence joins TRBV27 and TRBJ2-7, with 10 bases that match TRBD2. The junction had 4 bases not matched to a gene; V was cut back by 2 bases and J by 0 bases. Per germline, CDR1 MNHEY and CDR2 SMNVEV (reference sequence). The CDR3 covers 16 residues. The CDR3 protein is CASSLGASGSSYEQYF. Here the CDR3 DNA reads TGTGCCAGCAGTTTAGGGGCTAGCGGGAGCTCCTACGAGCAGTACTTC.

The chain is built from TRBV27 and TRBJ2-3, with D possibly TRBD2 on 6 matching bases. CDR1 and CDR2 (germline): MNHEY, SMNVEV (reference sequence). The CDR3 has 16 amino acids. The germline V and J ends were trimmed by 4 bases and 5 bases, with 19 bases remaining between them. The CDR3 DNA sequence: TGTGCCAGCAGTTCCCGGGTCGGGCTAGCGTTAGATACGCAGTATTTT. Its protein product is CASSSRVGLALDTQYF.

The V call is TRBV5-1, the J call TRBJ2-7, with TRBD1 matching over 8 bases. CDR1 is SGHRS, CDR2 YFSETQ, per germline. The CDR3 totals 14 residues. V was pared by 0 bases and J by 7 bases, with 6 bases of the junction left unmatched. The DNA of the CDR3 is TGCGCCAGCAGCTTGGGACAGGGGCCCTTTGAGCAGTACTTC. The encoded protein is CASSLGQGPFEQYF.

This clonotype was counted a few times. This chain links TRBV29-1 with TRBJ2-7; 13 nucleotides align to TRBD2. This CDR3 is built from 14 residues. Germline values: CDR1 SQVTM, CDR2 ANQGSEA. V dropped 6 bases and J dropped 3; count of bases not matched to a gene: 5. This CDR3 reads CSVSGTSGIYEQYF. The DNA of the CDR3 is TGCAGCGTCTCCGGGACTAGCGGGATCTACGAGCAGTACTTC.

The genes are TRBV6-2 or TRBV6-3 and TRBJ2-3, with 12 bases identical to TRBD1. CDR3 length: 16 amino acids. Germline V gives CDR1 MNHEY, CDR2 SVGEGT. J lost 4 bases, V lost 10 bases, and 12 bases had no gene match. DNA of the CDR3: TGTGCCAACAGCTCCCGGGACAGGGGGCTTGCAGATACGCAGTATTTT. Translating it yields CANSSRDRGLADTQYF.

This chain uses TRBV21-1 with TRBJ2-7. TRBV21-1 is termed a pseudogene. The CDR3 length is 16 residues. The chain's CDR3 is CASSKGRAGRPYEQYF. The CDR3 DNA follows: TGTGCCAGCAGCAAAGGGCGCGCAGGGAGACCCTACGAGCAGTACTTC.

CDR3 residues: CAISGEGGSYNEQFF. Written as DNA, the CDR3 is TGTGCCATCAGTGGAGAGGGAGGTTCCTACAATGAGCAGTTCTTC. The chain uses TRBV10-3 and TRBJ2-1, with D perhaps TRBD2 (6 bases). The V end lost 4 bases, the J end lost 1 base, and 11 bases lay between the germline ends. The CDR3 sequence is 15 residues long. The V gene's germline CDR1 is ENHRY and CDR2 SYGVKD.

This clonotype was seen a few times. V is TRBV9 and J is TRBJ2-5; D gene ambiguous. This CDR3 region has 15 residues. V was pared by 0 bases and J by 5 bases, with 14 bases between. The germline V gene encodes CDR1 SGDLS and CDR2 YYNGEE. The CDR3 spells CASSVGVREGETQYF. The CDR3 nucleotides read TGTGCCAGCAGCGTAGGAGTAAGGGAAGGGGAGACCCAGTACTTC. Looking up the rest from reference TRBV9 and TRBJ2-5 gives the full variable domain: DSGVTQTPKHLITATGQRVTLRCSPRSGDLSVYWYQQSLDQGLQFLIQYYNGEERAKGNILERFSAQQFPDLHSELNLSSLELGDSALYFCASSVGVREGETQYFGPGTRLLVL.

This CDR3 reads CASSLGRKRGEYNEQFF. For the CDR3, the DNA is TGTGCCAGCAGCTTAGGCCGGAAACGGGGGGAATACAATGAGCAGTTCTTC. The V call is TRBV11-2, the J call TRBJ2-1, with TRBD2 matching 7 bases. This CDR3 has 17 residues. Germline loops: CDR1 SGHAT, CDR2 FQNNGV. Trimming removed 1 base from V and 4 bases from J; junction bases left unmatched: 10.

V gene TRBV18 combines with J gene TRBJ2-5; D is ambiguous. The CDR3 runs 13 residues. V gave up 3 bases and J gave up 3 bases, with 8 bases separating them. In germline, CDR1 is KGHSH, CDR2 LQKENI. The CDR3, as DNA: TGTGCCAGCTCACCGAGACCCGAAGAGACCCAGTACTTC. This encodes CASSPRPEETQYF.

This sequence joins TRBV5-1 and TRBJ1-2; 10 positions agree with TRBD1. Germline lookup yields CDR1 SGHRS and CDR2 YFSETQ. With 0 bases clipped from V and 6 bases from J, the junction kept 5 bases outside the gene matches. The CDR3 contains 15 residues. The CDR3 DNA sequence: TGCGCCAGCAGCTTGGAGACAGGGGGCGAGGATGGCTACACCTTC. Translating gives CASSLETGGEDGYTF.

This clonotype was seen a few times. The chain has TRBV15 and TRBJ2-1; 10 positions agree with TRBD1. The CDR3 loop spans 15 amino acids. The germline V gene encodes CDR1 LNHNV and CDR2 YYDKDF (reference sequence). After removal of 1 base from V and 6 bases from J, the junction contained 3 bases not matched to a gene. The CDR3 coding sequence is TGTGCCACCAGCAGAGGGGACAGGGGTCCCAATGAGCAGTTCTTC. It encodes CATSRGDRGPNEQFF.

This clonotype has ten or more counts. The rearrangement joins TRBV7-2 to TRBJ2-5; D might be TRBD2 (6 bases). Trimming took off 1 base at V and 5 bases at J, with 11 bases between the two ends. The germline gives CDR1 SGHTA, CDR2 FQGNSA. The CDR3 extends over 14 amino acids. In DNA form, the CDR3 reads TGTGCCAGCAGCTTAGGGGCAGGAGGGGAGACCCAGTACTTC. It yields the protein CASSLGAGGETQYF.

The CDR3 nucleotides are TGTGCCAGCAGGGAGAGCGGGACTAGGAGAGAGACCCAGTACTTC. This gives the protein CASRESGTRRETQYF. This chain uses TRBV6-6 with TRBJ2-4, with 8 bases lining up with TRBD2. Judging by the DNA end, TRBJ2-5 fits better; the J call may be wrong. The CDR3 length is 15 residues. Germline V gene data show CDR1 as MNHNY and CDR2 as SVGAGI (reference sequence).

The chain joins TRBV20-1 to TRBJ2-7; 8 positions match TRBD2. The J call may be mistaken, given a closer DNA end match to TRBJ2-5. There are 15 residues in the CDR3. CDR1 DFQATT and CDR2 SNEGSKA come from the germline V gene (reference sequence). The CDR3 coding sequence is TGCAGTGCTTCTCGACTAGCGAGGATCCAAGAGACCCAGTACTTC. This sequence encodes CSASRLARIQETQYF.

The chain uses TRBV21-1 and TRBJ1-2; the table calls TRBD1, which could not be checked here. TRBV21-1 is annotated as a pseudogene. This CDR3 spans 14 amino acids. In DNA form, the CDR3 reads TGTGCCAGCAGCAAAGCCACAGGCCCGTATGGCTACACCTTC. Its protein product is CASSKATGPYGYTF.

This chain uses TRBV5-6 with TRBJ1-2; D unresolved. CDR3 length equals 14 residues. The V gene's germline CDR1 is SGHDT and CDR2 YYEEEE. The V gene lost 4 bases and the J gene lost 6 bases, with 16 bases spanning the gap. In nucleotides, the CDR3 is TGTGCCAGCAGCGGCGACTCCTACGTGGATGGCTACACCTTC. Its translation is CASSGDSYVDGYTF.

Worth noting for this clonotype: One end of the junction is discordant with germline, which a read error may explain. The CDR3 DNA reads TGCAGCGTTCGGGCAGGACCGGTCTCCTACGAGCAGGACTTC. It encodes CSVRAGPVSYEQDF. The J gene is TRBJ2-1, the V gene TRBV29-1; D ambiguous. The germline gives CDR1 SQVTM, CDR2 ANQGSEA. The CDR3 contains 14 residues.

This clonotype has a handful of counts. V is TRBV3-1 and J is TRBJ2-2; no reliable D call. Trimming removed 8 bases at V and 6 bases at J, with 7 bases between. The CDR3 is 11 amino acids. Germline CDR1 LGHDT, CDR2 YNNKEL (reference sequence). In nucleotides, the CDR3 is TGTGCCAGCCTAGGTCCCGGGGAGCTGTTTTTT. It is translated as CASLGPGELFF.

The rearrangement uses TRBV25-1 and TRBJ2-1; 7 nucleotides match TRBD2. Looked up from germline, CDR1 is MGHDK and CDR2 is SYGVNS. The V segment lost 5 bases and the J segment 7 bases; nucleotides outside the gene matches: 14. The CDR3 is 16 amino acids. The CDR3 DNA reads TGTGCCAGCAGTTCAGGGTTGGGCGGGAGCGGGAATGAGCAGTTCTTC. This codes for CASSSGLGGSGNEQFF.

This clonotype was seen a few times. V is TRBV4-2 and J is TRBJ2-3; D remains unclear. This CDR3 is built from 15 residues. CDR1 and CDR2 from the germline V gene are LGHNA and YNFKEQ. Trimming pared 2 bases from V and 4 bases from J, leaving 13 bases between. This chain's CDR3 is CASSQRRKVSDTQYF. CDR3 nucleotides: TGTGCCAGCAGCCAACGGCGCAAAGTTTCAGATACGCAGTATTTT.

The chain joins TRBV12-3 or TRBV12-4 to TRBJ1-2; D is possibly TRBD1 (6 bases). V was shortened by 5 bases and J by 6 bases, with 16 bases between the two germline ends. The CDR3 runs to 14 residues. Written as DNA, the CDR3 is TGTGCCAGCAGTGGGACAAGGGCTAAAAATGGCTACACCTTC. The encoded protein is CASSGTRAKNGYTF.